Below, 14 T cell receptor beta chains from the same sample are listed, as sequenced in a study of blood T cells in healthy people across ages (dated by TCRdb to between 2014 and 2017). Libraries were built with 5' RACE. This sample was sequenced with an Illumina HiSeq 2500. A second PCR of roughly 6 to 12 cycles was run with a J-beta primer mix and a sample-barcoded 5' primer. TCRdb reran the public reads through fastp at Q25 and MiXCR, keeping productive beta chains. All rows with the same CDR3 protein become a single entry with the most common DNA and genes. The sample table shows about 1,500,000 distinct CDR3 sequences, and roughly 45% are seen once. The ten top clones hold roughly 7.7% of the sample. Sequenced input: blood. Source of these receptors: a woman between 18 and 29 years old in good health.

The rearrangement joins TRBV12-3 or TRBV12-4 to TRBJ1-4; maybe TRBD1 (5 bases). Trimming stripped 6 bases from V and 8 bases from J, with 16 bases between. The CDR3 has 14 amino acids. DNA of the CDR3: TGTGCCAGCAGCCCTCGGGGGTCGGGAGAAAAACTGTTTTTT. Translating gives CASSPRGSGEKLFF.

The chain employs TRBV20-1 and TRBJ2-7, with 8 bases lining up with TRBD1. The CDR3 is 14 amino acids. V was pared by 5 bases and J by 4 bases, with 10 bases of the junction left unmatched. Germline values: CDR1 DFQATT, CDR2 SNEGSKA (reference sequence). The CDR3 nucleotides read TGCAGTGCTCCTAAAACAGGGGGTACTTACGAGCAGTACTTC. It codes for CSAPKTGGTYEQYF.

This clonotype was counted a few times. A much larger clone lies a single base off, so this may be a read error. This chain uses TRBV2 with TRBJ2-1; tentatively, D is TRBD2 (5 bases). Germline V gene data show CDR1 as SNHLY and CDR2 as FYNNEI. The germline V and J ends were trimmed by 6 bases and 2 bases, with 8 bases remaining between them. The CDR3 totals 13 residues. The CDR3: CASRYGAYNEQFF. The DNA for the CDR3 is TGTGCCAGCAGGTACGGGGCCTACAATGAGCAGTTCTTC.

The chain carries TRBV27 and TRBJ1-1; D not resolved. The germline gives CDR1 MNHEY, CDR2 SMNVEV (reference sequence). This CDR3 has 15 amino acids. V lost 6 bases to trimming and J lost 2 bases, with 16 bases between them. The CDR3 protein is CASRLRVLGNTEAFF. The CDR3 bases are TGTGCCAGCAGACTCCGGGTTCTCGGCAACACTGAAGCTTTCTTT.

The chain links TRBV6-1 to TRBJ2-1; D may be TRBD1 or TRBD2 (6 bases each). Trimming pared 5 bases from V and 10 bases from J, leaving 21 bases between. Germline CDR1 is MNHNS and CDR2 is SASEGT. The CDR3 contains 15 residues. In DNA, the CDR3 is TGTGCCAGCAGTTGGGGGGCCCTCTCCGAGGGGGAGCAGTTCTTC. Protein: CASSWGALSEGEQFF.

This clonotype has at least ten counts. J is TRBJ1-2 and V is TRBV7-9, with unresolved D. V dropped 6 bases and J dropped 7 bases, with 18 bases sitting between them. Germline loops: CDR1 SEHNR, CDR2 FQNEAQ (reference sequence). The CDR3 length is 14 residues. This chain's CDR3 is CASRSDFIWSGYTF. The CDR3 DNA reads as TGTGCCAGCAGATCGGATTTCATCTGGAGTGGCTACACCTTC.

CDR3 DNA: TGTGCCAGCAGCCCCATTCCCGTCTCCTACGAGCAGTACTTC. It translates to CASSPIPVSYEQYF. The J gene is TRBJ2-7, the V gene TRBV7-8; D gene uncertain. The V gene lost 5 bases and the J gene lost 0 bases, with 11 bases spanning the gap. In germline, CDR1 is SGHVS, CDR2 FQNEAQ. The CDR3 loop spans 14 amino acids.

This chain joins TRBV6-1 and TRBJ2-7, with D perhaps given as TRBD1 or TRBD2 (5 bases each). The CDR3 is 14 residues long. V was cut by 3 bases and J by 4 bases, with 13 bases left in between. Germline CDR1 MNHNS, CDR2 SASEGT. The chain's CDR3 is CASSDDGTRYEQYF. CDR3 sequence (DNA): TGTGCCAGCAGTGACGACGGGACCAGATACGAGCAGTACTTC.

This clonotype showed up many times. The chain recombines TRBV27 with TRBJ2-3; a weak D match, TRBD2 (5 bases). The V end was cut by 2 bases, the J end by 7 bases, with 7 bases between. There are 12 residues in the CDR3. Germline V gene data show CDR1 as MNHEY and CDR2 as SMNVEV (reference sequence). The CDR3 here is CASSLGGHTQYF. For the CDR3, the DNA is TGTGCCAGCAGTTTAGGCGGGCATACGCAGTATTTT.

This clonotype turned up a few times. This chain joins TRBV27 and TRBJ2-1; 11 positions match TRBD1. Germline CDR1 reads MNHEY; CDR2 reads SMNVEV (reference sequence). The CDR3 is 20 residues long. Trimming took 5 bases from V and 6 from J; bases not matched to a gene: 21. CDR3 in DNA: TGTGCCAGCAGTGGTGTCCCGGGACAGGGGGGTTCCCCCTACATCAATGAGCAGTTCTTC. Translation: CASSGVPGQGGSPYINEQFF.

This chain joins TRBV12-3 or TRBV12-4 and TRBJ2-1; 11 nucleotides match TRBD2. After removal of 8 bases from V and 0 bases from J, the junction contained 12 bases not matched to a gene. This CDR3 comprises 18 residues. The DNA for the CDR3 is TGTGCCAGCCGCCTGCGGACTAGCGGGCAGCACTCCTACAATGAGCAGTTCTTC. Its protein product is CASRLRTSGQHSYNEQFF.

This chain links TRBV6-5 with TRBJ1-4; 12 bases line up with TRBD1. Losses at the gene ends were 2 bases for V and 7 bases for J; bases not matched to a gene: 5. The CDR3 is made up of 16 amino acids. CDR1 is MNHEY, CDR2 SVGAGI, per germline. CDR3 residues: CASSYEGQGAVEKLFF. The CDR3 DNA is TGTGCCAGCAGTTACGAGGGACAGGGGGCGGTTGAAAAACTGTTTTTT.

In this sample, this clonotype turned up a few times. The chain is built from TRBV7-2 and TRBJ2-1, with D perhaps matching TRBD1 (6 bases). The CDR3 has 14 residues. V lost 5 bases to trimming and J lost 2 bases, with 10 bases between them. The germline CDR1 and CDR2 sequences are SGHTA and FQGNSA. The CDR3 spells CASSKGGAYNEQFF. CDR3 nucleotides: TGTGCCAGCAGCAAAGGGGGTGCCTACAATGAGCAGTTCTTC.

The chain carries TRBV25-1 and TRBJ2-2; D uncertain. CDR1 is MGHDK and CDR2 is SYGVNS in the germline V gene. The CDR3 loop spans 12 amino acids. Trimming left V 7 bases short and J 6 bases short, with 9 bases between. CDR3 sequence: CASTLTAGELFF. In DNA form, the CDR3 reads TGTGCCAGCACCCTTACGGCCGGGGAGCTGTTTTTT.